This T cell receptor beta chain emerged from a study of CD8 T cells in Susac syndrome. Background on the study: There were Susac syndrome patients who were therapy-naive at blood draw, others on corticosteroids, and others on intravenous immunoglobulin alone.

Germline CDR1 SEHNR, CDR2 FQNEAQ (reference sequence). V gave up 2 bases and J gave up 13 bases, with 11 bases separating them. The CDR3 sequence is 12 residues long. Random hexamers served to reverse transcribe roughly 0.5 to 1 ug RNA. One entry per CDR3 protein, called by TCRdb with MiXCR from the immunoSEQ multiplex PCR reads. The sample shows some 110,000 distinct CDR3 sequences, roughly 95% of them seen only once. This TCR derives from a human donor with Susac syndrome. The sequenced sample consisted of CD4+ T cells from PBMCs. The chain employs TRBV7-9 and TRBJ1-4; the D gene is possibly TRBD1 (5 bases). The DNA for the CDR3 is TGTGCCAGCAGCTTACAGACAGCAGCACTGTTTTTT. The encoded protein is CASSLQTAALFF.